These 21 T cell receptor beta chains originate from one sample sequenced in a study of shared clonotypes between healthy human individuals. Clones were sequenced by immunoSEQ multiplex PCR, and TCRdb holds only the in-frame ones, with some missing. Of 450,000 or so clones listed, 60% to 80% are singletons. Sequenced input: PBMCs. These receptors were taken from a woman in her thirties or forties in good health. Some clones in this sample may be carry-over from other donors' samples.

As to this clone: A single base separates this from a much larger clone, so it may be a read error. CDR3: CASGQSPTGNTGELFF. The CDR3 coding sequence is TGTGCCAGCGGCCAGTCCCCGACTGGGAACACCGGGGAGCTGTTTTTT. This chain connects TRBV7-9 to TRBJ2-2; no reliable D call. Germline V gene lookup returns CDR1 SEHNR and CDR2 FQNEAQ (reference sequence). CDR3 length: 16 amino acids. With 8 bases removed from V and 1 base from J, the gap between germline ends came to 17 bases.

The rearrangement links TRBV28 to TRBJ2-7; perhaps TRBD2 as D (6 bases). Deletions cut 8 bases from V and 6 bases from J, with 20 bases between. Germline CDR1 and CDR2: MDHEN and SYDVKM. This CDR3 contains 14 residues. In nucleotides, the CDR3 is TGTGCCAGCTGGTCGGGACTCAAACTTGGCGAGCAGTACTTC. It yields the protein CASWSGLKLGEQYF.

This chain joins TRBV5-1 and TRBJ2-2; tentatively, D is TRBD1 (5 bases). The CDR3 has 15 residues. V shed 4 bases and J shed 3 bases, with 13 bases lying between them. Germline values: CDR1 SGHRS, CDR2 YFSETQ. The CDR3 reads CASSAETVDTGELFF. In DNA, the CDR3 is TGCGCCAGCAGCGCGGAGACAGTAGACACCGGGGAGCTGTTTTTT.

This clone was counted once. The chain couples TRBV7-9 to TRBJ2-1; D is uncertain. With 5 bases removed from V and 2 bases from J, the gap between germline ends came to 16 bases. Germline V gene data show CDR1 as SEHNR and CDR2 as FQNEAQ (reference sequence). CDR3 length: 16 residues. The CDR3 coding sequence is TGTGCCAGCAGCAACTCGTCCACTCGGCCCTACAATGAGCAGTTCTTC. Translation: CASSNSSTRPYNEQFF.

The J gene is TRBJ2-7, the V gene TRBV30, with D maybe TRBD2 (6 bases). Germline CDR1 is GTSNPN and CDR2 is SVGIG (reference sequence). This CDR3 spans 15 amino acids. V was cut by 4 bases and J by 3 bases, with 19 bases left in between. Here the CDR3 DNA reads TGTGCCTGGACCTCCGGAGGGGCTAGAAACTACGAGCAGTACTTC. Translated, it gives CAWTSGGARNYEQYF.

The rearrangement uses TRBV7-8 and TRBJ2-7; possibly TRBD1 or TRBD2 for D (5 bases each). Germline CDR1 SGHVS, CDR2 FQNEAQ. This CDR3 has 14 residues. The V end was cut by 5 bases, the J end by 6 bases, with 17 bases between. The CDR3, as DNA: TGTGCCAGCAGCAGATGGCAGGGAGAGATCGAGCAGTACTTC. Protein sequence: CASSRWQGEIEQYF.

This chain uses TRBV9 with TRBJ1-5, with D maybe TRBD1 (6 bases). Germline values: CDR1 SGDLS, CDR2 YYNGEE. This CDR3 is 15 amino acids long. Trimming took 3 bases from V and 2 from J, leaving 12 bases between them. The CDR3 sequence is CASSGAAGGNQPQHF. CDR3 DNA: TGTGCCAGCAGCGGCGCGGCAGGGGGCAATCAGCCCCAGCATTTT.

This clone was detected ten times or more. The chain recombines TRBV5-4 with TRBJ2-7, with TRBD1 as a possible D gene (6 bases). The germline CDR1 and CDR2 sequences are SGHNT and YYREEE (reference sequence). V lost 1 base, J lost 3 bases, and 11 bases lay in between. The CDR3 is 14 amino acids. CDR3 sequence (DNA): TGTGCCAGCAGCTTGATGGGACATCGCTACGAGCAGTACTTC. Its protein is CASSLMGHRYEQYF.

The V gene is TRBV19, the J gene TRBJ2-1; no clear D gene. Trimming left V 5 bases short and J 0 bases short, with 8 bases between. CDR3 length: 14 amino acids. CDR1 is LNHDA and CDR2 is SQIVND in the germline V gene (reference sequence). CDR3 loop: CASSYSSSYNEQFF. The CDR3 DNA follows: TGTGCCAGTAGTTATAGCTCCTCCTACAATGAGCAGTTCTTC.

With regard to this clone: Given a much more abundant clone one base away, this may be a read error. The chain links TRBV9 to TRBJ2-7; TRBD2 agrees at 8 bases. Germline CDR1 and CDR2: SGDLS and YYNGEE. The junction had 8 bases not matched to a gene; V was cut back by 4 bases and J by 2 bases. There are 15 residues in the CDR3. The CDR3 protein is CASSPSGSYPYEQYF. The CDR3 DNA follows: TGTGCCAGCAGCCCAAGCGGGAGTTACCCCTACGAGCAGTACTTC. The whole variable domain, filled in from reference TRBV9 and TRBJ2-7, reads DSGVTQTPKHLITATGQRVTLRCSPRSGDLSVYWYQQSLDQGLQFLIQYYNGEERAKGNILERFSAQQFPDLHSELNLSSLELGDSALYFCASSPSGSYPYEQYFGPGTRLTVT.

This rearrangement joins TRBV2 to TRBJ1-4; D is perhaps TRBD1 (6 bases). V was trimmed by 6 bases and J by 0 bases, leaving 11 bases between them. The CDR3 has 15 amino acids. Per germline, CDR1 SNHLY and CDR2 FYNNEI. The CDR3 protein is CASRGTTATNEKLFF. The CDR3 bases are TGTGCCAGCAGGGGGACAACTGCAACTAATGAAAAACTGTTTTTT.

The chain couples TRBV15 to TRBJ2-5, with D hard to call. The V gene's germline CDR1 is LNHNV and CDR2 YYDKDF (reference sequence). The CDR3 is made up of 15 amino acids. The V and J ends lost 5 bases and 4 bases respectively, with 17 bases between them. This chain's CDR3 is CATSGPDQVGETQYF. CDR3 bases: TGTGCCACCAGCGGACCGGACCAAGTGGGAGAGACCCAGTACTTC.

This clone came up many times. Other DNA variants within this sample encode the same CDR3. The genes are TRBV7-3 and TRBJ2-7; perhaps TRBD2 as D (5 bases). V shed 0 bases and J shed 6 bases, with 9 bases lying between them. Germline V lookup: CDR1 SGHTA, CDR2 FQGTGA. This CDR3 has 13 amino acids. CDR3 nucleotide sequence: TGTGCCAGCAGCTTAACGGCACGGGGCGAGCAGTACTTC. Protein sequence: CASSLTARGEQYF.

The chain is built from TRBV4-1 and TRBJ2-5, with D possibly matching TRBD1 (6 bases). Germline V lookup: CDR1 MGHRA, CDR2 YSYEKL. The CDR3 has 13 amino acids. V shed 4 bases and J shed 3 bases, with 9 bases lying between them. CDR3 in DNA: TGCGCCAGCAGCCGAGGGGGAAAAGAGACCCAGTACTTC. Translating gives CASSRGGKETQYF.

This clone turned up a few times. CDR3 bases: TGTGCCAGCAGTTACTCGATAACAGGGGGAAGCGCTGAAGCTTTCTTT. This translates into CASSYSITGGSAEAFF. The rearrangement joins TRBV6-6 to TRBJ1-1, with 8 bases lining up with TRBD1. V dropped 0 bases and J dropped 6; count of bases not matched to a gene: 9. The V gene's germline CDR1 is MNHNY and CDR2 SVGAGI (reference sequence). This CDR3 contains 16 residues.

The gene calls are TRBV19 and TRBJ2-2, with 10 bases that match TRBD2. CDR1 is LNHDA, CDR2 SQIVND, per germline (reference sequence). CDR3 length equals 14 residues. V trimming: 7 bases; J trimming: 7 bases; junction bases outside the gene matches: 6. CDR3 sequence (DNA): TGTGCCAGTAAAGCGGGAGGGCTGCTCGGGGAGCTGTTTTTT. It translates to CASKAGGLLGELFF.

This chain links TRBV7-3 with TRBJ2-1; unclear D gene. The CDR3 has 16 residues. V lost 5 bases to trimming and J lost 0 bases, with 14 bases between them. CDR1 and CDR2 (germline): SGHTA, FQGTGA. CDR3 nucleotide sequence: TGTGCCAGCAGCCCTAGGGTGGGCAGCTCCTACAATGAGCAGTTCTTC. It is translated as CASSPRVGSSYNEQFF.

The chain uses TRBV9 and TRBJ1-3, with no clear D. In germline, CDR1 is SGDLS, CDR2 YYNGEE. V lost 3 bases and J lost 1, with 2 bases in between. The CDR3 is made up of 12 amino acids. The CDR3 DNA follows: TGTGCCAGCAGCGCTTCTGGAAACACCATATATTTT. This sequence encodes CASSASGNTIYF.

This chain connects TRBV29-1 to TRBJ2-1, with 10 bases that match TRBD2. The CDR3 is 14 residues long. The V gene's germline CDR1 is SQVTM and CDR2 ANQGSEA. Trimming at V came to 6 bases and at J to 4 bases, leaving 6 bases not matched to a gene. This CDR3 reads CSVLAGGGYNEQFF. The CDR3 DNA is TGCAGCGTGTTAGCGGGAGGTGGGTACAATGAGCAGTTCTTC.

The rearrangement uses TRBV2 and TRBJ1-5; D ambiguous. From germline, CDR1 is SNHLY and CDR2 FYNNEI. This CDR3 spans 13 amino acids. Trimming took off 4 bases at V and 5 bases at J, with 9 bases between the two ends. In DNA, the CDR3 is TGTGCCAGCAGTGTACCGAGGGATCAGCCCCAGCATTTT. Translation gives CASSVPRDQPQHF.

This chain links TRBV7-2 with TRBJ1-1, with D hard to call. V lost 6 bases and J 0 bases, leaving 11 bases between the germline ends. This CDR3 has 14 residues. Germline CDR1 and CDR2: SGHTA and FQGNSA. For the CDR3, the DNA is TGTGCCAGCAGACCGGATCTGGTGAACACTGAAGCTTTCTTT. Encoded protein: CASRPDLVNTEAFF.